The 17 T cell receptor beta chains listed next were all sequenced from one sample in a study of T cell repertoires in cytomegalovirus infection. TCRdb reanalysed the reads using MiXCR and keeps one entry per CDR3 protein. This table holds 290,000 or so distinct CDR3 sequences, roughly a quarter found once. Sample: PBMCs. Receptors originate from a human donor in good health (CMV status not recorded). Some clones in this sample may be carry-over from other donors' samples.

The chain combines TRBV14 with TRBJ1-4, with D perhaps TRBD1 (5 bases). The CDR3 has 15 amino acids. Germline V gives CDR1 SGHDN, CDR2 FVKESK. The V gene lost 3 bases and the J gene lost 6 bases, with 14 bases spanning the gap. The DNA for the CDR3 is TGTGCCAGCAGCCAGGTTGGAAGGGGATATGAAAAACTGTTTTTT. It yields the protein CASSQVGRGYEKLFF.

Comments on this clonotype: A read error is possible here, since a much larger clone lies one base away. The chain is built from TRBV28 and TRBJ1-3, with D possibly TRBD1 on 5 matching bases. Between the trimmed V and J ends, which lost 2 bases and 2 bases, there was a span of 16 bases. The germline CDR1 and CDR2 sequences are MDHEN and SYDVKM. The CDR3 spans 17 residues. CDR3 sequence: CASSLTQWGLPGNTIYF. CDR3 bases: TGTGCCAGCAGTTTAACCCAGTGGGGCCTACCTGGAAACACCATATATTTT.

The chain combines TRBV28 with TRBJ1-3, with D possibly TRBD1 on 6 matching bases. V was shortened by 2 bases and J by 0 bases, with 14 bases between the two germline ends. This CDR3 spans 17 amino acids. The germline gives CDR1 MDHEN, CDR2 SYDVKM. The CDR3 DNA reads TGTGCCAGCAGTTTAACTCAGGGGTTTCACTCTGGAAACACCATATATTTT. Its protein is CASSLTQGFHSGNTIYF.

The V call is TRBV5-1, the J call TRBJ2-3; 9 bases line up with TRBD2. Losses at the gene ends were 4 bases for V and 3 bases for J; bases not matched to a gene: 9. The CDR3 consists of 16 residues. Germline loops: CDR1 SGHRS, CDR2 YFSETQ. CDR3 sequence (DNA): TGCGCCAGCAGCGGTTCGCCTAGCGGGGATACAGATACGCAGTATTTT. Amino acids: CASSGSPSGDTDTQYF.

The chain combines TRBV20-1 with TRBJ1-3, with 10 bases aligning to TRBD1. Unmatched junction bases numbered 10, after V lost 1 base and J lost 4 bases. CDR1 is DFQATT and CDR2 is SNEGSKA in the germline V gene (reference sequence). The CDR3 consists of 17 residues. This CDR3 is CSARAWMGQGKGNTIYF. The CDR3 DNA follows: TGCAGTGCTAGAGCGTGGATGGGACAGGGGAAAGGAAACACCATATATTTT.

CDR3: CATSDQYREQPQHF. In nucleotides, the CDR3 is TGTGCCACCAGTGACCAATACAGGGAGCAGCCCCAGCATTTT. V is TRBV24-1 and J is TRBJ1-5, with D tentatively TRBD1 (6 bases). Trimming removed 4 bases at V and 7 bases at J, with 13 bases between. The CDR3 loop spans 14 amino acids. CDR1 is KGHDR, CDR2 SFDVKD, per germline.

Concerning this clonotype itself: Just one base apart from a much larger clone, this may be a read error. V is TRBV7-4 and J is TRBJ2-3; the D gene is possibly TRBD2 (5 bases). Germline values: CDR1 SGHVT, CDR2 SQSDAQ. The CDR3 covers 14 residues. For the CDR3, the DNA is TGTGCCAGCAGCCCCACGGGGAACACAGAAACGCAGTATTTT. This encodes CASSPTGNTETQYF.

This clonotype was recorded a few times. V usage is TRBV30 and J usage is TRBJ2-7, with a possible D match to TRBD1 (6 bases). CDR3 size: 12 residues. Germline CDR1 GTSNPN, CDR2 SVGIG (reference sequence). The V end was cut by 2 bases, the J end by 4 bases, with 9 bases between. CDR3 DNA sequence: TGTGCCTGGAGTCCGGACAGTTACGAGCAGTACTTC. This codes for CAWSPDSYEQYF. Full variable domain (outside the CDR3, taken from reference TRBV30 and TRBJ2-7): SQTIHQWPATLVQPVGSPLSLECTVEGTSNPNLYWYRQAAGRGLQLLFYSVGIGQISSEVPQNLSASRPQDRQFILSSKKLLLSDSGFYLCAWSPDSYEQYFGPGTRLTVT.

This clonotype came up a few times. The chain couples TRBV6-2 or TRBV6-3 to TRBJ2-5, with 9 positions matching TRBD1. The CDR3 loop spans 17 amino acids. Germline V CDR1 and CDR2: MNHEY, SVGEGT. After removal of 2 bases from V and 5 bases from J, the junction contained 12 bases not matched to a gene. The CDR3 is CASSYPTDRGTRETQYF. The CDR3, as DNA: TGTGCCAGCAGTTACCCTACGGACAGGGGAACTCGGGAGACCCAGTACTTC.

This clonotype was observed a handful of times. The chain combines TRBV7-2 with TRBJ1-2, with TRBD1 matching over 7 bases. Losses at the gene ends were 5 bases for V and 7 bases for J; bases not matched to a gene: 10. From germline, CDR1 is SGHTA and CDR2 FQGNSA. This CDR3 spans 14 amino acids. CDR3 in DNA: TGTGCCAGCAGCCAGACGACAGGGAGTAGTGGCTACACCTTC. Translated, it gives CASSQTTGSSGYTF.

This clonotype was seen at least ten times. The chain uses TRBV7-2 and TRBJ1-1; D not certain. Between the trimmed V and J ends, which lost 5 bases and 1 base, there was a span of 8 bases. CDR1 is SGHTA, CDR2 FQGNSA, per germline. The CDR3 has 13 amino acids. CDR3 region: CASSINRNTEAFF. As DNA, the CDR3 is TGTGCCAGCAGCATCAACAGGAACACTGAAGCTTTCTTT. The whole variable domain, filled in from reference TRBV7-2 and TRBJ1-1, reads GAGVSQSPSNKVTEKGKDVELRCDPISGHTALYWYRQSLGQGLEFLIYFQGNSAPDKSGLPSDRFSAERTGGSVSTLTIQRTQQEDSAVYLCASSINRNTEAFFGQGTRLTVV.

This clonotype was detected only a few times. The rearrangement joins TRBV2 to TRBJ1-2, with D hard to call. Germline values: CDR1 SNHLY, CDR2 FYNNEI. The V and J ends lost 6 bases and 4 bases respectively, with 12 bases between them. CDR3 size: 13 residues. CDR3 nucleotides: TGTGCCAGCAGACCAACAGTTAGCTATGGCTACACCTTC. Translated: CASRPTVSYGYTF. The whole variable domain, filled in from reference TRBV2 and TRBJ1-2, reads EPEVTQTPSHQVTQMGQEVILRCVPISNHLYFYWYRQILGQKVEFLVSFYNNEISEKSEIFDDQFSVERPDGSNFTLKIRSTKLEDSAMYFCASRPTVSYGYTFGSGTRLTVV.

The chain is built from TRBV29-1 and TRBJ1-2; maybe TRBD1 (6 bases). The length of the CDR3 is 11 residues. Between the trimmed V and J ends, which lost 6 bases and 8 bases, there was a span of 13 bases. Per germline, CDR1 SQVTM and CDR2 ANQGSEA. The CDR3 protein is CSVQGGMGYTF. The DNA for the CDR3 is TGCAGCGTACAGGGAGGGATGGGCTACACCTTC.

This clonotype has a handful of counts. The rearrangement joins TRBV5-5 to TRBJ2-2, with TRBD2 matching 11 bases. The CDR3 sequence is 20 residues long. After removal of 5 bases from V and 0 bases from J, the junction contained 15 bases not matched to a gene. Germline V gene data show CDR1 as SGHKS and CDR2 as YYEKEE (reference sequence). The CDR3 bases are TGTGCCAGCAGGAAGCTAGCGGGGGGCCGAACAAGCACGAACACCGGGGAGCTGTTTTTT. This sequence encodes CASRKLAGGRTSTNTGELFF.

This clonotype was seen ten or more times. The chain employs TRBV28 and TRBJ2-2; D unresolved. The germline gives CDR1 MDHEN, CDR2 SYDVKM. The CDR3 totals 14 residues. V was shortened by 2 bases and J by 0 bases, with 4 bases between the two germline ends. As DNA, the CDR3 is TGTGCCAGCAGTTTACCAACGAACACCGGGGAGCTGTTTTTT. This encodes CASSLPTNTGELFF.

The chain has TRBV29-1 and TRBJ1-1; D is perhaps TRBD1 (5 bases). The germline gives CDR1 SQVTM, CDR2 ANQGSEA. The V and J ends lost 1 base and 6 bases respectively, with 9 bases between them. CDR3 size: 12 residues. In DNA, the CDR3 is TGCAGCGTTGAAGGGGGCAGGGCTGAAGCTTTCTTT. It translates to CSVEGGRAEAFF. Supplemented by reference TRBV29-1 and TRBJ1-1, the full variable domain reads SAVISQKPSRDICQRGTSLTIQCQVDSQVTMMFWYRQQPGQSLTLIATANQGSEATYESGFVIDKFPISRPNLTFSTLTVSNMSPEDSSIYLCSVEGGRAEAFFGQGTRLTVV.

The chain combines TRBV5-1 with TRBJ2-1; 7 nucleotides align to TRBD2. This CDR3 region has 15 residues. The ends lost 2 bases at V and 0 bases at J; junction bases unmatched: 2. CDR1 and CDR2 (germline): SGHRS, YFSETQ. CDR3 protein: CASSFSGPSYNEQFF. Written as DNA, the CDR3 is TGCGCCAGCAGCTTTAGCGGGCCCTCCTACAATGAGCAGTTCTTC. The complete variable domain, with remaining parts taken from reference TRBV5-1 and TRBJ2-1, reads KAGVTQTPRYLIKTRGQQVTLSCSPISGHRSVSWYQQTPGQGLQFLFEYFSETQRNKGNFPGRFSGRQFSNSRSEMNVSTLELGDSALYLCASSFSGPSYNEQFFGPGTRLTVL.